This section outlines one T cell receptor (beta chain) sequence together with its context. Its antigen is still unknown. Researchers reported sorting every CD8+ T cell subset in triplicate, roughly 290,000 cells per sort. 5' RACE that incorporated UMI labels was used to prepare the TRB cDNA libraries. Each CDR3 protein gets one entry in TCRdb, which reprocessed the 5' RACE reads and gives no DNA. The listing contains around 24,000 distinct CDR3 sequences. This specimen comes from a study of CXCR3-negative and CXCR3-positive naive CD8 T cells. This CDR3 spans 15 amino acids. Looked up from germline, CDR1 is ENHRY and CDR2 is SYGVKD. Findings and caveats of the study: The study found more hydrophobic TRB CDR3s in CXCR3-positive naive cells than in CXCR3-negative naive cells. Cryopreservation partially lowered CXCR3 expression, so most assays used fresh PBMCs.

The sequenced sample was naive CXCR3- CD8+ T cells from blood. As to subset: CD45RO-CCR7+CD27+CD95- naive CD8+ T cells lacking CXCR3 (TNR3-). The source is a human donor in good health. Some clones in this sample may be carry-over from other donors' samples. The V gene is TRBV10-3, the J gene TRBJ1-2; TCRdb returns TRBD1, unconfirmable since there is no DNA. The CDR3 sequence: CATSPGQGDHHGYTF.